The 3 T cell receptor beta chains reported below all come from one sample, sequenced in a study of CD8 T cells in Susac syndrome (dated by TCRdb to about 2019). Library creation used the immunoSEQ multiplex PCR assay. RNA was extracted using the RNeasy kit, and about 0.5 to 1 ug of the RNA was reverse transcribed with random hexamers. TCRdb ran its own pipeline on the public reads, namely fastp trimming at Q25 and MiXCR clone calling, and kept in-frame beta chains. Each CDR3 protein gets just one entry, which takes the most common genes and DNA from the rows behind it. The sample table shows about 200,000 distinct CDR3 sequences, and 85% to 95% are seen once. The top ten clonotypes cover 0.1% of the sample. The source material was CD4+ T cells from PBMCs. The receptors come from a human donor in good health.

The chain joins TRBV6-2 or TRBV6-3 to TRBJ2-5; 10 bases line up with TRBD1. In germline, CDR1 is MNHEY, CDR2 SVGEGT. The J segment lost 7 bases and the V segment lost 7 bases, leaving 9 bases of the junction unmatched. This CDR3 is 14 amino acids long. The CDR3 spells CASNKGQGTSTQYF. The CDR3 DNA reads as TGTGCCAGCAATAAGGGACAGGGGACCTCGACCCAGTACTTC.

This chain connects TRBV11-2 to TRBJ2-5; 8 bases map to TRBD2. Germline loops: CDR1 SGHAT, CDR2 FQNNGV. V shed 6 bases, J shed 5 bases, and the junction held 8 bases outside the gene matches. The CDR3 covers 14 residues. CDR3 amino acids: CASSSTTSAETQYF. In nucleotides, the CDR3 is TGTGCCAGCAGTTCTACGACTAGCGCGGAGACCCAGTACTTC.

J is TRBJ1-2 and V is TRBV3-1; D is perhaps TRBD1 (5 bases). Trimming took 3 bases from V and 0 from J, leaving 8 bases between them. Germline V gene lookup returns CDR1 LGHDT and CDR2 YNNKEL (reference sequence). This CDR3 contains 14 residues. CDR3 sequence (DNA): TGTGCCAGCAGCCACAGGGCGTCTAACTATGGCTACACCTTC. Amino acids: CASSHRASNYGYTF.